This TCR beta chain is drawn from a study of blood T cell repertoires in COVID-19. Turning to the study itself: The samples span acute and convalescent COVID-19 from the United States, Italy and Spain.

Source study methods: Quantification of nucleated cells was approximated via reference gene primer amplification. Here immunoSEQ multiplex PCR was the method, and the copy in TCRdb shows in-frame clones only, minus some. That table supplies the V and J calls and clone size; D and trimming were determined from the DNA. The sample has under 300,000 clones, roughly 80% seen once. This clone was counted only a few times. The germline V gene encodes CDR1 SGHTA and CDR2 FQGNSA. The CDR3 runs to 17 residues. Trimming at V came to 5 bases and at J to 1 base, leaving 12 bases not matched to a gene. The sequenced sample was peripheral blood. The chain uses TRBV7-2 and TRBJ2-5; the match to TRBD2 covers 8 bases. The clonotype was recovered from a woman between 18 and 30 years old with acute or convalescent COVID-19. CDR3: CASSRQGLAGPQETQYF. CDR3 coding DNA: TGTGCCAGCAGCCGGCAGGGGCTAGCGGGCCCCCAAGAGACCCAGTACTTC.